The 27 T cell receptor beta chains below were found in one sample sequenced in a study of T cells in women clearing cervical HPV infection. TCRdb's table, derived via immunoSEQ multiplex PCR, lists solely in-frame clones and lacks some. The listing records under 40,000 clones. Sequencing used blood buffy coat. These receptor sequences come from a woman between 18 and 75 years old with a cervical HPV16 infection that either progressed to CIN3+ or cleared (not recorded which).

Note on this clone: The read is 3 residues too short to cover the CDR3 end, so that end is filled in from the germline J gene. The chain has TRBV5-1 and TRBJ1-2, with 7 bases identical to TRBD1. The ends lost 2 bases at V and 3 bases at J; junction bases unmatched: 4. Germline V gene data show CDR1 as SGHRS and CDR2 as YFSETQ. This CDR3 contains 14 residues. Partial CDR3 DNA: TGCGCCAGCAGCTTAGGGCAGGGGGACTATGGC. Encoded protein: CASSLGQGDYG. The entire CDR3 reads CASSLGQGDYGYTF.

In regard to this clone: Sequencing ends 3 residues short of the CDR3 end; the germline J gene provides the rest. V is TRBV5-1 and J is TRBJ2-4, with 7 positions matching TRBD1. CDR3 length: 13 residues. Germline CDR1 reads SGHRS; CDR2 reads YFSETQ. This chain's CDR3 is CASSLSSGQPQYF. The DNA read from the CDR3 is TGCGCCAGCAGCTTATCATCGGGACAGCCT. The variable domain in full, with the rest retrieved from reference TRBV5-1 and TRBJ2-4, is KAGVTQTPRYLIKTRGQQVTLSCSPISGHRSVSWYQQTPGQGLQFLFEYFSETQRNKGNFPGRFSGRQFSNSRSEMNVSTLELGDSALYLCASSLSSGQPQYFGAGTRLSVL.

Concerning this clone itself: Coverage ceases 3 residues before the CDR3 finishes, and the germline J gene fills in the end. Different DNA sequences within this sample yield the same CDR3. V usage is TRBV9 and J usage is TRBJ1-3, with 9 bases matching TRBD1. Germline V gene sequence: CDR1 SGDLS, CDR2 YYNGEE. Trimming removed 4 bases from V and 1 base from J; junction bases left unmatched: 9. This CDR3 contains 17 residues. The CDR3 sequence: CASSLTTGGASGNTIYF. Incomplete CDR3 DNA: TGTGCCAGCAGCTTAACCACAGGGGGCGCTTCTGGAAACACC.

A note on this clone: The sequenced fragment ends 3 residues before the CDR3 boundary, so the rest is inferred from the germline J gene. The chain joins TRBV7-2 to TRBJ1-2; D gene ambiguous. The CDR3 is 14 amino acids. The germline V gene encodes CDR1 SGHTA and CDR2 FQGNSA. The sequenced CDR3 bases are TGTGCCAGCAGCTTAGTCGTAGCGAGCCACGAC. The encoded protein is CASSLVVASHD. In full, the CDR3 is CASSLVVASHDYTF.

Regarding this clone: The read gets to within 3 residues of the CDR3 end, and the germline J gene fills in the rest. The chain joins TRBV7-9 to TRBJ1-2; D is undetermined. CDR3 length equals 12 residues. CDR1 is SEHNR and CDR2 is FQNEAQ in the germline V gene (reference sequence). V lost 7 bases and J lost 4, with 10 bases in between. CDR3 loop: CASTILGYGYTF. The DNA read from the CDR3 is TGTGCCAGCACCATCCTCGGCTATGGC.

Of note for this clone: The missing CDR3 end, 3 residues past where the read stops, is filled in from the germline J gene. The chain uses TRBV5-1 and TRBJ1-1, with 10 nucleotides matching TRBD1. Germline assignment: CDR1 SGHRS and CDR2 YFSETQ. After removal of 4 bases from V and 3 bases from J, the junction contained 9 bases not matched to a gene. The CDR3 consists of 16 residues. The CDR3 region is CASSPGTGVMYTEAFF. The sequenced CDR3 bases are TGCGCCAGCAGCCCCGGGACAGGGGTAATGTACACTGAA.

A note on this clone: The sequenced fragment ends 3 residues before the CDR3 boundary, so the rest is inferred from the germline J gene. V and J are TRBV5-1 and TRBJ2-1; 16 bases match TRBD2. The CDR3 is 18 amino acids. The ends lost 3 bases at V and 4 bases at J; junction bases unmatched: 7. Germline CDR1 SGHRS, CDR2 YFSETQ. Here the CDR3 reads CASSSTGTSGRGYNEQFF. The part of the CDR3 DNA that was read is TGCGCCAGCAGCTCAACCGGGACTAGCGGGAGGGGGTACAATGAG.

Remarks on this clone: Read data end 3 residues before the CDR3 end; the end is taken from the germline J gene. The chain is built from TRBV7-9 and TRBJ2-2, with D perhaps TRBD2 (5 bases). The germline V gene encodes CDR1 SEHNR and CDR2 FQNEAQ (reference sequence). The CDR3 is 11 residues long. The CDR3 DNA, read in part, is TGTGCCAGCAGCGCCGGGGAAAAG. This encodes CASSAGEK. From start to end, the CDR3 is CASSAGEKLFF.

For this clone: The read is 3 residues too short to cover the CDR3 end, so that end is filled in from the germline J gene. The J gene is TRBJ1-4, the V gene TRBV30, with 9 bases lining up with TRBD1. Germline-derived CDR1 and CDR2 are GTSNPN and SVGIG (reference sequence). The CDR3 runs to 20 residues. This CDR3 is CAWETGGPYPEISGANVLFF. The CDR3 bases that were read are TGTGCCTGGGAAACAGGGGGCCCCTACCCTGAGATCTCTGGGGCCAACGTA.

The CDR3 sequence is CASRQGTQETQYF. The part of the CDR3 DNA that was read is TGCGCCAGCAGACAGGGGACCCAAGAGACC. This chain links TRBV10-2 with TRBJ2-5; 7 positions match TRBD1. The CDR3 is cut off 3 residues early in the read; its end comes from the germline J gene. CDR3 length: 13 amino acids. The germline V gene encodes CDR1 WSHSY and CDR2 SAAADI. V shed 6 bases and J 1 base; nucleotides not matched to a gene: 2.

As to this clone: Read sequence stops 3 residues before the CDR3 end, and the germline J gene provides the missing end. The rearrangement links TRBV20-1 to TRBJ2-3, with 7 bases aligning to TRBD1. The CDR3 covers 14 residues. Per germline, CDR1 DFQATT and CDR2 SNEGSKA (reference sequence). This chain's CDR3 is CSDRGYGAEKTQYF. CDR3 bases read: TGCAGTGACAGGGGCTATGGGGCAGAAAAAACG.

As concerns this clone: The CDR3 is cut off 3 residues early in the read; its end comes from the germline J gene. The chain has TRBV5-1 and TRBJ1-2; D unclear. The CDR3 length is 14 residues. Trimming shortened V by 0 bases and J by 2 bases, and 8 bases separated the two germline ends. The germline V gene has CDR1 SGHRS and CDR2 YFSETQ. The CDR3 is CASSLEAANYGYTF. Partial CDR3 DNA: TGCGCCAGCAGCTTGGAGGCCGCAAACTATGGC.

Comment on this clone: The CDR3 goes on 3 residues after the read ends, and that part is filled in from the germline J gene. The gene calls are TRBV19 and TRBJ2-5, with TRBD1 matching 8 bases. Germline V gene data show CDR1 as LNHDA and CDR2 as SQIVND (reference sequence). V shed 8 bases and J 2 bases; nucleotides not matched to a gene: 13. This CDR3 has 16 amino acids. CDR3 protein: CASGVGYRGMQETQYF. Partial CDR3 DNA: TGTGCCAGTGGGGTTGGCTACAGGGGGATGCAAGAGACC.

As concerns this clone: The junction departs from the called germline gene at one end, perhaps through a read error. The missing CDR3 end, 3 residues past where the read stops, is filled in from the germline J gene. Different DNA sequences within this sample yield the same CDR3. V gene TRBV19 combines with J gene TRBJ1-3; 7 bases fit TRBD1. The CDR3 contains 15 residues. Per the germline V gene, CDR1 is LNHDA and CDR2 is SQIVND (reference sequence). CDR3 DNA, as far as it was read: TGTGCCAGTAGTCCGGGGGACAGTTCTGGAAACACA. It yields the protein CASSPGDSSGNT. The full CDR3 is CASSPGDSSGNTIYF.

Details on this clone: The CDR3 end lies 3 residues beyond the end of the read and is filled in from the germline J gene. J is TRBJ1-4 and V is TRBV4-2, with 8 positions matching TRBD1. Trimming removed 0 bases from V and 6 bases from J; junction bases left unmatched: 6. This CDR3 region has 16 residues. Germline V gene sequence: CDR1 LGHNA, CDR2 YNFKEQ. CDR3: CASSQDGGQGYEKLFF. Incomplete CDR3 DNA: TGTGCCAGCAGCCAAGACGGAGGACAGGGATATGAAAAA.

Regarding this clone: The read ends 3 residues early relative to the CDR3; the germline J gene fills the gap. The V and J genes are TRBV18 and TRBJ2-4; TRBD1 agrees at 7 bases. In germline, CDR1 is KGHSH, CDR2 LQKENI. The CDR3 loop spans 17 amino acids. CDR3 residues: CASSPRARERQGNGQYF. Incomplete CDR3 DNA: TGTGCCAGCTCACCACGGGCTAGAGAAAGACAGGGAAATGGT.

About this clone itself: The read ends 3 residues early relative to the CDR3; the germline J gene fills the gap. This chain uses TRBV11-2 with TRBJ1-6; weak D call: TRBD1 (6 bases). CDR1 SGHAT and CDR2 FQNNGV come from the germline V gene. Trimming shortened V by 4 bases and J by 7 bases, and 14 bases separated the two germline ends. CDR3 length: 15 amino acids. This CDR3 is CASSSRTEGNSPLHF. The CDR3 bases that were read are TGTGCCAGCAGCTCCCGGACAGAGGGAAATTCACCC.

Concerning this clone itself: With the read ending 3 residues before the CDR3 end, the germline J gene is used to fill in that end. V is TRBV11-3 and J is TRBJ1-1; a weak D match, TRBD1 (5 bases). Trimming took off 2 bases at V and 2 bases at J, with 12 bases between the two ends. This CDR3 comprises 15 residues. Germline V gene lookup returns CDR1 SGHNT and CDR2 YENEEA. The sequenced CDR3 bases are TGTGCCAGCAGCTTACAGGGAGGGGAAAACACTGAA. Translating it yields CASSLQGGENTE. The whole CDR3 sequence is CASSLQGGENTEAFF.

In regard to this clone: The read ends 3 residues shy of where the CDR3 ends; the end is completed using the germline J gene. The chain uses TRBV18 and TRBJ1-2; no reliable D call. CDR3 length: 16 residues. Per the germline V gene, CDR1 is KGHSH and CDR2 is LQKENI. The covered CDR3 bases are TGTGCCAGCTCCCAGACTAGCGGGAGTTTTACAGATACC. Its protein product is CASSQTSGSFTDT. The full CDR3 is CASSQTSGSFTDTYTF.

To note about this clone: The read stops 3 residues short of the end of the CDR3; the missing end is completed from the germline J gene. This chain joins TRBV19 and TRBJ1-2, with TRBD1 matching over 10 bases. Germline V gene data show CDR1 as LNHDA and CDR2 as SQIVND (reference sequence). The CDR3 spans 14 residues. CDR3 amino acids: CASSLTGGKGGYTF. The sequenced CDR3 bases are TGTGCCAGTAGCTTGACAGGGGGCAAGGGAGGC.

Worth noting for this clone: Read coverage stops 3 residues before the CDR3 terminus; the germline J gene supplies the remainder. The chain has TRBV18 and TRBJ1-2; D not resolved. The CDR3 spans 18 residues. Germline CDR1 and CDR2: KGHSH and LQKENI. The covered CDR3 bases are TGTGCCAGCTCACCTTACTCTAGCGGGAGGGCCTTAGCAGATACC. This sequence encodes CASSPYSSGRALADT. Given in full, the CDR3 is CASSPYSSGRALADTYTF.

Points on this clone: The CDR3 is cut off 3 residues early in the read; its end comes from the germline J gene. The V call is TRBV5-1, the J call TRBJ2-5, with a tentative D call TRBD1 (5 bases). V was pared by 3 bases and J by 7 bases, with 16 bases between. From germline, CDR1 is SGHRS and CDR2 YFSETQ. The CDR3 runs 14 residues. The DNA read from the CDR3 is TGCGCCAGCAGCTCCGGCGCAGGGATGACGACC. It is translated as CASSSGAGMTT. Given in full, the CDR3 is CASSSGAGMTTQYF.

A word on this clone: The read comes to an end 3 residues before the CDR3 does, leaving the germline J gene to fill in the end. This rearrangement joins TRBV19 to TRBJ2-1; 11 bases fit TRBD1. Germline lookup yields CDR1 LNHDA and CDR2 SQIVND (reference sequence). The trim removed 3 bases at V and 5 bases at J, leaving 6 bases unmatched. CDR3 length: 16 residues. The CDR3 sequence is CASSILPGQGDNEQFF. CDR3 bases read: TGTGCCAGTAGTATTTTACCGGGACAGGGGGACAATGAG.

Comments on this clone: Read coverage stops 3 residues before the CDR3 terminus; the germline J gene supplies the remainder. This CDR3 is also generated by other DNA sequences in the sample. The chain links TRBV6-2 or TRBV6-3 to TRBJ2-1, with no clear D. The CDR3 covers 13 residues. Germline values: CDR1 MNHEY, CDR2 SVGEGT. V was trimmed by 2 bases and J by 6 bases, leaving 8 bases between them. The CDR3 bases that were read are TGTGCCAGCAGTTACCAAGCAACCAATGAG. Protein: CASSYQATNE. Given in full, the CDR3 is CASSYQATNEQFF.

Details on this clone: The read terminates 3 residues ahead of where the CDR3 ends, so the germline J gene completes it. The J gene is TRBJ2-1, the V gene TRBV5-1; 9 bases fit TRBD1. This CDR3 spans 16 amino acids. The germline gives CDR1 SGHRS, CDR2 YFSETQ. V was pared by 2 bases and J by 9 bases, with 12 bases of the junction left unmatched. The CDR3 protein is CASSFYSRDRAGEQFF. CDR3 bases read: TGCGCCAGCAGCTTTTATAGCCGGGACAGGGCAGGTGAG.

CDR3 protein: CASSLDRGNNYGQYF. The CDR3 bases that were read are TGTGCCAGCAGCCTGGACAGGGGTAATAACTATGGT. The rearrangement uses TRBV7-2 and TRBJ2-4, with 9 positions matching TRBD1. Read coverage stops 3 residues before the CDR3 terminus; the germline J gene supplies the remainder. Germline V gives CDR1 SGHTA, CDR2 FQGNSA. The CDR3 totals 15 residues.

On this clone: Sequencing ends 3 residues short of the CDR3 end; the germline J gene provides the rest. The V gene is TRBV20-1, the J gene TRBJ2-3; 8 nucleotides agree with TRBD2. The CDR3 runs 14 residues. Trimming at V came to 6 bases and at J to 6 bases, leaving 11 bases not matched to a gene. The germline gives CDR1 DFQATT, CDR2 SNEGSKA (reference sequence). The CDR3 loop is CSAGGSGVGDTQYF. CDR3 DNA (partial): TGCAGTGCCGGCGGTAGCGGGGTTGGGGATACG.